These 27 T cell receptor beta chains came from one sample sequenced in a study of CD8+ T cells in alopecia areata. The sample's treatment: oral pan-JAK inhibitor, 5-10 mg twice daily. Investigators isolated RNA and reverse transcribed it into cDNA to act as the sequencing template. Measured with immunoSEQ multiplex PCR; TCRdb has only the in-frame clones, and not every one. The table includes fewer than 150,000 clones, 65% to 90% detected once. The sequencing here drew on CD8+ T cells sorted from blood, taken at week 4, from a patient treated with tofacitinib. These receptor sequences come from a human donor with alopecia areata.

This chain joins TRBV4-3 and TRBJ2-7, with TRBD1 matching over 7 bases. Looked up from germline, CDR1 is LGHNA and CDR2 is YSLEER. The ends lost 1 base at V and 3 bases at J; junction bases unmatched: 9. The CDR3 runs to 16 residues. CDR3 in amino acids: CASSQGGQVPIYEQYF. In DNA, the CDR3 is TGCGCCAGCAGCCAAGGCGGACAGGTCCCAATCTACGAGCAGTACTTC.

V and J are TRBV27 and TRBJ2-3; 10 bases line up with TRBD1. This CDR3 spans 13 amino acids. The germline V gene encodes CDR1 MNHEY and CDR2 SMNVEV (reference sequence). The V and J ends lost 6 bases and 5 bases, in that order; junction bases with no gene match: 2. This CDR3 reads CASRTGGQDTQYF. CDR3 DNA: TGTGCCAGCAGGACAGGGGGCCAAGATACGCAGTATTTT.

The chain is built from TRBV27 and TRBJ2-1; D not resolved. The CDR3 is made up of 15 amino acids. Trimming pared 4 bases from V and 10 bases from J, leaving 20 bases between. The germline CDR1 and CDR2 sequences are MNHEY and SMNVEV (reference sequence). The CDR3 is CASSSFQDLDPEQFF. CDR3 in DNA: TGTGCCAGCAGTTCATTCCAGGATTTAGACCCCGAGCAGTTCTTC.

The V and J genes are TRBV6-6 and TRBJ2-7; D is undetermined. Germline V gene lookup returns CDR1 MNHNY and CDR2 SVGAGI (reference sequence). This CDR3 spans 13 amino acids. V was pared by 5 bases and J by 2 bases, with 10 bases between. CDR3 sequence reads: CASSPSLTYEQYF. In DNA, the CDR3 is TGTGCCAGCAGTCCCAGCCTTACCTACGAGCAGTACTTC.

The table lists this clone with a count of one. The CDR3 DNA sequence: TGTGCCAGCAGCCAAGACAGGGTGGAGTACAATGAGCAGTTCTTC. It codes for CASSQDRVEYNEQFF. The chain employs TRBV4-2 and TRBJ2-1; D possibly corresponds to TRBD1 (5 bases). The germline gives CDR1 LGHNA, CDR2 YNFKEQ. The CDR3 consists of 15 residues. Trimming cost V 0 bases and J 4 bases, with 10 bases left between them.

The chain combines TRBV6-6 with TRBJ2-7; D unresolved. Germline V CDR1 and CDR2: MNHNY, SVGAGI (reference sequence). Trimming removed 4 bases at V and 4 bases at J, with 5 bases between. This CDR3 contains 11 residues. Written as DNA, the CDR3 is TGTGCCAGCAGTTCACCGTACGAGCAGTACTTC. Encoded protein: CASSSPYEQYF.

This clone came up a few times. CDR3 region: CAWSVAGEYEQYF. For the CDR3, the DNA is TGTGCCTGGAGTGTAGCAGGGGAATACGAGCAGTACTTC. V and J are TRBV30 and TRBJ2-7, with D possibly TRBD1 on 6 matching bases. Germline lookup yields CDR1 GTSNPN and CDR2 SVGIG (reference sequence). The CDR3 covers 13 residues. The germline V and J ends were trimmed by 0 bases and 4 bases, with 10 bases remaining between them.

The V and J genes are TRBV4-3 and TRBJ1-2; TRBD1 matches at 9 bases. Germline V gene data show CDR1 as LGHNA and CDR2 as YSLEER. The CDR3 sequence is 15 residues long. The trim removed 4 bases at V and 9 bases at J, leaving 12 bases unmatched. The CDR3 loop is CASSPYSGTGYSYTF. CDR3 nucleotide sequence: TGCGCCAGCAGCCCTTACTCCGGGACAGGGTACAGCTACACCTTC.

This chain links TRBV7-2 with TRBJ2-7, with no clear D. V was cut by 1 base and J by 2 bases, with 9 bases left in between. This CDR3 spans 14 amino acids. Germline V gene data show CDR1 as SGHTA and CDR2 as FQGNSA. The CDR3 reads CASSLEVQPYEQYF. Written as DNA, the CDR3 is TGTGCCAGCAGCTTAGAGGTCCAGCCCTACGAGCAGTACTTC.

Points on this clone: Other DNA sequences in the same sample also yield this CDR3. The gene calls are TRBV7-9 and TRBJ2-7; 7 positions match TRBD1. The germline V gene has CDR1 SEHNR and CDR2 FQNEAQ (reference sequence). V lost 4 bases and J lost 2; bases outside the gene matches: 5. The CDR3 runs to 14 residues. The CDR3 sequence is CASSSGQRPYEQYF. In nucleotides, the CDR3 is TGTGCCAGCAGCTCGGGACAGAGACCCTACGAGCAGTACTTC. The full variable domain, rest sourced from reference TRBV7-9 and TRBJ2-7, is DTGVSQNPRHKITKRGQNVTFRCDPISEHNRLYWYRQTLGQGPEFLTYFQNEAQLEKSRLLSDRFSAERPKGSFSTLEIQRTEQGDSAMYLCASSSGQRPYEQYFGPGTRLTVT.

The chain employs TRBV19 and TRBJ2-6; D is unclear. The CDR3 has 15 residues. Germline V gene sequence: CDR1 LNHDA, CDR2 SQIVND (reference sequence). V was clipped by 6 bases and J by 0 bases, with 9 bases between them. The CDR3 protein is CASSTFLSGANVLTF. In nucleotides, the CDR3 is TGTGCCAGTAGCACCTTTCTCTCTGGGGCCAACGTCCTGACTTTC. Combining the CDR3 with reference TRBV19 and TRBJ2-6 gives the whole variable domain DGGITQSPKYLFRKEGQNVTLSCEQNLNHDAMYWYRQDPGQGLRLIYYSQIVNDFQKGDIAEGYSVSREKKESFPLTVTSAQKNPTAFYLCASSTFLSGANVLTFGAGSRLTVL.

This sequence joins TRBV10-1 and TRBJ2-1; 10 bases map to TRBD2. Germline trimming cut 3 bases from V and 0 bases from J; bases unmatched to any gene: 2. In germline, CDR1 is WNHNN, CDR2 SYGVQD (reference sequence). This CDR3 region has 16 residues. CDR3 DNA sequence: TGCGCCAGCAGTGATAGCGGGGGGAGCTCCTACAATGAGCAGTTCTTC. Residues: CASSDSGGSSYNEQFF.

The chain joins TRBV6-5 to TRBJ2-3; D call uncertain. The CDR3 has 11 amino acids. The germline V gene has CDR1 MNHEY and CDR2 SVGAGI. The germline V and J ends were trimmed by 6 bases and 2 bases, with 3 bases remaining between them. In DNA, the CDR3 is TGTGCCAGCAGCTCCACAGATACGCAGTATTTT. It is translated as CASSSTDTQYF.

CDR3 residues: CASRGGLSGTDTQYF. CDR3 DNA: TGTGCCAGTAGAGGCGGACTCTCGGGCACAGATACGCAGTATTTT. This chain connects TRBV19 to TRBJ2-3, with D perhaps matching TRBD2 (5 bases). CDR1 is LNHDA, CDR2 SQIVND, per germline (reference sequence). This CDR3 is built from 15 residues. V was trimmed by 6 bases and J by 1 base, leaving 14 bases between them.

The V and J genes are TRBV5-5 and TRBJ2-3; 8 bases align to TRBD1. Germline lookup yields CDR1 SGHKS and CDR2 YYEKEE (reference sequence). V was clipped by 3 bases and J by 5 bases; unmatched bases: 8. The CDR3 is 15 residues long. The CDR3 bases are TGTGCCAGCAGCTGGGGACAGGTCGGTGAAGATACGCAGTATTTT. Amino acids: CASSWGQVGEDTQYF.

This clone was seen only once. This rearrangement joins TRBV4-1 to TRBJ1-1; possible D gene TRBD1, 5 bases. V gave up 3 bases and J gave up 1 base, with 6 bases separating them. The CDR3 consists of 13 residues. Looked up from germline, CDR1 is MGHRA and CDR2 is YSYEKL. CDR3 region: CASSHTGNTEAFF. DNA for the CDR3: TGCGCCAGCAGCCACACAGGGAACACTGAAGCTTTCTTT.

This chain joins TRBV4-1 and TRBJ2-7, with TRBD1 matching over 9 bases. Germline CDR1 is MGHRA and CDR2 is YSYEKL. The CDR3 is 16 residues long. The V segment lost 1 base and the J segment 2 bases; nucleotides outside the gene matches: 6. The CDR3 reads CASSQVPGQGTYEQYF. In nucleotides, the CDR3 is TGCGCCAGCAGCCAAGTTCCGGGACAGGGAACCTACGAGCAGTACTTC.

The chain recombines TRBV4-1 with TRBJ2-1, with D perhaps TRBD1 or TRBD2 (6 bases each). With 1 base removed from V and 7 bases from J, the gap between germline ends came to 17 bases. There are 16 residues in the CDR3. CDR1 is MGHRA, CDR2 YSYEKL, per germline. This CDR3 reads CASSQVREGGRNEQFF. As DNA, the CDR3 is TGCGCCAGCAGCCAAGTCCGTGAGGGGGGCCGAAATGAGCAGTTCTTC.

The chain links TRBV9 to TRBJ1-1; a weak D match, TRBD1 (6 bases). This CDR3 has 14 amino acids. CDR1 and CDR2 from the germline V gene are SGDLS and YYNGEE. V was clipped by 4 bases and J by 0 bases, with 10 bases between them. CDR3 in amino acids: CASSQDSLNTEAFF. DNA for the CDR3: TGTGCCAGCAGCCAGGACAGTTTGAACACTGAAGCTTTCTTT.

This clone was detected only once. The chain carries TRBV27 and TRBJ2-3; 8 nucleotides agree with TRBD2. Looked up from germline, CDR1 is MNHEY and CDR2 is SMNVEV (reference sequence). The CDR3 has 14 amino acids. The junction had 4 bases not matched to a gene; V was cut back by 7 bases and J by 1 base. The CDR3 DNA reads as TGTGCCAGCACCCTGCGGGGGGGCACAGATACGCAGTATTTT. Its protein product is CASTLRGGTDTQYF.

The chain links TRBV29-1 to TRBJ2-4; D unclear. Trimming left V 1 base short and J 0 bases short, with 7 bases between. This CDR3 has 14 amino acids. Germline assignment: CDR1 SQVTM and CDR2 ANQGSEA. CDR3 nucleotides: TGCAGCGTTGAAGCGGACGGAGCCAAAAACATTCAGTACTTC. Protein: CSVEADGAKNIQYF.

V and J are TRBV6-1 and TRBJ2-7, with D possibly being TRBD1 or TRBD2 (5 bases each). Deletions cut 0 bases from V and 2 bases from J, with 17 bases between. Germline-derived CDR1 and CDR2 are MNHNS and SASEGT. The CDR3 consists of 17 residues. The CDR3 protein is CASSEARTRATTYEQYF. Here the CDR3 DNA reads TGTGCCAGCAGTGAAGCAAGGACCAGGGCGACTACCTACGAGCAGTACTTC.

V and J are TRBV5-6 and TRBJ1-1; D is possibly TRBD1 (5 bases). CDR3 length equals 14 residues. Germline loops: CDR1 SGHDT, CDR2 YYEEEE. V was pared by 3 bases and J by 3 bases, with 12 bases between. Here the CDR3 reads CASSSTLGDTEAFF. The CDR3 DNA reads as TGTGCCAGCAGCTCCACATTGGGGGACACTGAAGCTTTCTTT.

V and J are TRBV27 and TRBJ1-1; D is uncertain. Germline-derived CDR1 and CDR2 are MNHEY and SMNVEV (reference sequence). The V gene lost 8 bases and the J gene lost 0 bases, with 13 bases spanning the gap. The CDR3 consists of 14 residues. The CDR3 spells CASSMTNLNTEAFF. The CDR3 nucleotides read TGTGCCAGCTCCATGACAAATTTGAACACTGAAGCTTTCTTT.

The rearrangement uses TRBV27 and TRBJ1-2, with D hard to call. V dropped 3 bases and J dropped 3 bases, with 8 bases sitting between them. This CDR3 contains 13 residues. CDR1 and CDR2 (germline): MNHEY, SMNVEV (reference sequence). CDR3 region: CASSFLGDYGYTF. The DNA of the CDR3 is TGTGCCAGCAGTTTTTTGGGTGACTATGGCTACACCTTC.

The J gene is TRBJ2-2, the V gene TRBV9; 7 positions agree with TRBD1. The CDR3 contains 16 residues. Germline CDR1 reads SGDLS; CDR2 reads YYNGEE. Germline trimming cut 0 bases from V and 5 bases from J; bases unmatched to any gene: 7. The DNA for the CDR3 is TGTGCCAGCAGCGTAGAGGGGGCGCTGGGGACCGGGGAGCTGTTTTTT. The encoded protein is CASSVEGALGTGELFF.

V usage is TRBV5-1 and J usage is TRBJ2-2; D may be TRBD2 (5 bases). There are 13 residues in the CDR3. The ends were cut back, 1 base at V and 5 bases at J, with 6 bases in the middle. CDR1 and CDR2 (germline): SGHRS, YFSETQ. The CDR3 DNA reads TGCGCCAGCAGCTTGACGGGGACCGGGGAGCTGTTTTTT. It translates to CASSLTGTGELFF.